The clone carrying this T cell receptor beta chain was picked up one time. These data come from a study of OX40 agonist ivuxolimab in advanced cancers. Libraries were prepared by immunoSEQ multiplex PCR; TCRdb keeps only in-frame clonotypes and omits some of them. The table shows over 65,000 clones, with just over 85% occurring only once. The starting material was CD4+ or CD8+ T cells sorted from blood, obtained in a trial of the OX40 agonist ivuxolimab. The TCR was taken from an adult with an advanced solid tumor such as melanoma, head and neck, liver or kidney cancer.

The DNA for the CDR3 is TGTGCCAGTAGTATTGGTAGTAGCGGGAGGGTAAGAGAGACCCAGTACTTC. Amino acids: CASSIGSSGRVRETQYF. The chain joins TRBV19 to TRBJ2-5, with 11 bases matching TRBD2. V lost 3 bases, J lost 4 bases, and 10 bases stayed unmatched. Looked up from germline, CDR1 is LNHDA and CDR2 is SQIVND (reference sequence). This CDR3 is 17 amino acids long.